This T cell receptor (beta chain) derives from a study of T cell repertoires in cytomegalovirus infection. This clonotype has only a few counts. The target antigen is unknown. TCRdb independently ran MiXCR on the reads; one entry per CDR3 protein. The sample records some 560,000 distinct CDR3 sequences, 35% to 50% being singletons. V lost 0 bases and J 9 bases, leaving 15 bases between the germline ends. Germline CDR1 and CDR2: MNHNS and SASEGT. The CDR3 runs 16 residues. The TCR originated in a human donor in good health (CMV status not recorded). Some clones in this sample may be carry-over from other donors' samples. The sample consisted of cultured PBMCs, taken from culture after CMV antigen stimulation. V gene TRBV6-1 combines with J gene TRBJ1-6; no reliable D call. The CDR3 reads CASSEAVVSRSSPLHF. Here the CDR3 DNA reads TGTGCCAGCAGTGAAGCGGTTGTCAGCCGGAGTTCACCCCTCCACTTT.